This entry lists 17 T cell receptor beta chains sequenced from one sample in a study of cytomegalovirus exposure and HLA in healthy donors. PCR involved 60 Vbeta and 13 Jbeta primers. Using immunoSEQ multiplex PCR, the repertoire was profiled, and TCRdb retains in-frame clones only, with some absent. The sample lists about 90,000 clones; roughly 80% were seen once. The sample taken for sequencing was PBMCs. The receptors stem from a man younger than 35 in good health and CMV-seronegative.

V is TRBV18 and J is TRBJ2-1; 9 bases align to TRBD1. CDR1 and CDR2 (germline): KGHSH, LQKENI. The V gene end was trimmed by 7 bases and the J gene end by 7 bases; junction bases not matched to a gene: 5. The CDR3 covers 13 residues. The CDR3 sequence: CASFRTGENEQFF. The CDR3, as DNA: TGTGCCAGCTTCCGGACAGGGGAGAATGAGCAGTTCTTC.

In its sample, this clone was seen once. The V and J genes are TRBV28 and TRBJ2-4; 8 bases are shared with TRBD2. Germline assignment: CDR1 MDHEN and CDR2 SYDVKM. The CDR3 spans 14 residues. V gave up 5 bases and J gave up 7 bases; unmatched junction bases: 7. CDR3 loop: CASSESGSRNIQYF. DNA of the CDR3: TGTGCCAGCAGTGAGAGCGGGAGTCGGAACATTCAGTACTTC.

This clone is a singleton in its sample. The chain links TRBV5-1 to TRBJ2-5; TRBD2 aligns across 10 bases. TRBJ2-7 explains the end of the DNA better; the J call may be wrong. Germline-derived CDR1 and CDR2 are SGHRS and YFSETQ. The CDR3 is 14 residues long. The CDR3 DNA sequence: TGCGCCAGCAAATGGACTAGCGGATTCTACGAGCAGTACTTC. It translates to CASKWTSGFYEQYF.

This clone showed up just a few times. The chain couples TRBV7-9 to TRBJ2-7; D unresolved. The V gene lost 0 bases and the J gene lost 0 bases, with 6 bases spanning the gap. Per the germline V gene, CDR1 is SEHNR and CDR2 is FQNEAQ (reference sequence). This CDR3 comprises 14 residues. The CDR3 coding sequence is TGTGCCAGCAGCTTAGCGGTAGCCTCCTACGAGCAGTACTTC. This codes for CASSLAVASYEQYF.

The chain employs TRBV30 and TRBJ1-1; 7 bases align to TRBD1. The CDR3 has 14 amino acids. Trimming took 2 bases from V and 5 from J; bases not matched to a gene: 8. Germline values: CDR1 GTSNPN, CDR2 SVGIG (reference sequence). The DNA for the CDR3 is TGTGCCTGGAGTACAGGGGACGCAGGGACTGAAGCTTTCTTT. It yields the protein CAWSTGDAGTEAFF.

CDR3 in DNA: TGTGCCAGCAGGCCAAGACAGGGCGAGAACTATGGCTACACCTTC. The encoded protein is CASRPRQGENYGYTF. The chain uses TRBV27 and TRBJ1-2, with 7 bases identical to TRBD1. This CDR3 is built from 15 residues. V was pared by 6 bases and J by 2 bases, with 9 bases of the junction left unmatched. From germline, CDR1 is MNHEY and CDR2 SMNVEV (reference sequence).

The chain has TRBV7-9 and TRBJ1-5; D gene ambiguous. CDR3 size: 14 residues. Germline CDR1 reads SEHNR; CDR2 reads FQNEAQ (reference sequence). Trimming took 5 bases from V and 6 from J, leaving 14 bases between them. The CDR3 bases are TGTGCCAGCAGCCTCCGAAAGGAGGGTCAGCCCCAGCATTTT. Translating gives CASSLRKEGQPQHF.

Of note for this clone: This same CDR3 is encoded by further DNA sequences in the sample. The chain is built from TRBV7-8 and TRBJ2-7; 11 nucleotides agree with TRBD2. J gave up 4 bases and V 7 bases, and 6 bases lay outside the gene matches. The CDR3 is made up of 14 amino acids. From germline, CDR1 is SGHVS and CDR2 FQNEAQ. The CDR3 DNA reads as TGTGCCAGCACATTAGCGGGAGGGCTATACGAGCAGTACTTC. Its protein product is CASTLAGGLYEQYF.

With regard to this clone: Without the conserved terminal phenylalanine or tryptophan, this CDR3 likely stems from a read error. The DNA is omitted, as the CDR3 cannot be located on it reliably, and the CDR3 follows TCRdb's listing. The genes are TRBV7-2 and TRBJ2-3; TRBD2 was called by the table and not checked on the DNA. The length of the CDR3 is 13 amino acids, counting both ends. Germline-derived CDR1 and CDR2 are SGHTA and FQGNSA. The CDR3: CASNFMGQRELYV.

This chain uses TRBV4-1 with TRBJ1-2; 10 bases agree with TRBD1. Per the germline V gene, CDR1 is MGHRA and CDR2 is YSYEKL. Trimming cost V 0 bases and J 3 bases; bases outside gene matches: 7. The CDR3 spans 17 residues. The CDR3 bases are TGCGCCAGCAGCCAAGAAGGGACAGGGGATCCGCACTATGGCTACACCTTC. It translates to CASSQEGTGDPHYGYTF.

A few counts support this clone. The CDR3 DNA is TGTGCCAGCAGTTACTCGACTAGCTTCACCGGGGAGCTGTTTTTT. It is translated as CASSYSTSFTGELFF. The rearrangement links TRBV6-5 to TRBJ2-2; TRBD2 matches at 7 bases. The V segment lost 0 bases and the J segment 4 bases; nucleotides outside the gene matches: 2. CDR1 MNHEY and CDR2 SVGAGI come from the germline V gene. The CDR3 is 15 amino acids.

The V and J genes are TRBV28 and TRBJ2-3; tentatively, D is TRBD1 (5 bases). From germline, CDR1 is MDHEN and CDR2 SYDVKM. The CDR3 runs to 13 residues. Between the trimmed V and J ends, which lost 8 bases and 5 bases, there was a span of 14 bases. The CDR3 is CASHQGLGDTQYF. The CDR3 DNA reads TGTGCCAGCCACCAGGGTCTCGGAGATACGCAGTATTTT.

This sequence joins TRBV28 and TRBJ2-7; 8 nucleotides align to TRBD1. There are 13 residues in the CDR3. After removal of 8 bases from V and 3 bases from J, the junction contained 6 bases not matched to a gene. From germline, CDR1 is MDHEN and CDR2 SYDVKM. The CDR3 DNA reads as TGTGCCAGCTTCCCCGGACAGGGCTACGAGCAGTACTTC. This codes for CASFPGQGYEQYF.

The V call is TRBV19, the J call TRBJ2-7; TRBD2 aligns across 9 bases. The CDR3 sequence is 13 residues long. V was clipped by 8 bases and J by 6 bases; unmatched bases: 8. From germline, CDR1 is LNHDA and CDR2 SQIVND (reference sequence). CDR3 sequence (DNA): TGTGCCAGTCTTTCAGCGGGAGGAAGCGAGCAGTACTTC. This codes for CASLSAGGSEQYF. The full variable domain, its missing parts supplied by reference TRBV19 and TRBJ2-7, is DGGITQSPKYLFRKEGQNVTLSCEQNLNHDAMYWYRQDPGQGLRLIYYSQIVNDFQKGDIAEGYSVSREKKESFPLTVTSAQKNPTAFYLCASLSAGGSEQYFGPGTRLTVT.

This chain joins TRBV15 and TRBJ2-1; 7 bases are shared with TRBD2. This CDR3 spans 16 amino acids. Germline assignment: CDR1 LNHNV and CDR2 YYDKDF (reference sequence). The V segment lost 1 base and the J segment 7 bases; nucleotides outside the gene matches: 10. This CDR3 reads CATSRVVAGLGNEQFF. In DNA form, the CDR3 reads TGTGCCACCAGCAGAGTAGTAGCGGGCCTAGGTAATGAGCAGTTCTTC. The whole variable domain, filled in from reference TRBV15 and TRBJ2-1, reads DAMVIQNPRYQVTQFGKPVTLSCSQTLNHNVMYWYQQKSSQAPKLLFHYYDKDFNNEADTPDNFQSRRPNTSFCFLDIRSPGLGDTAMYLCATSRVVAGLGNEQFFGPGTRLTVL.

This chain joins TRBV9 and TRBJ2-3, with D perhaps TRBD1 (6 bases). The V end was cut by 4 bases, the J end by 2 bases, with 11 bases between. The CDR3 runs to 14 residues. In germline, CDR1 is SGDLS, CDR2 YYNGEE. The CDR3 reads CASSPGAYTDTQYF. The DNA of the CDR3 is TGTGCCAGCAGCCCAGGGGCATACACAGATACGCAGTATTTT.

The V gene is TRBV9, the J gene TRBJ1-6; the D is unclear. The CDR3 has 14 residues. The V end lost 0 bases, the J end lost 7 bases, and 8 bases lay between the germline ends. Germline CDR1 is SGDLS and CDR2 is YYNGEE. The CDR3 DNA sequence: TGTGCCAGCAGCGTAGTGGAGGGCAATTCACCCCTCCACTTT. This sequence encodes CASSVVEGNSPLHF.